This entry features one T cell receptor (beta chain) sequence. In germline, CDR1 is MNHEY, CDR2 SVGEGT. The V and J ends lost 6 bases and 5 bases respectively, with 29 bases between them. The CDR3 extends over 18 amino acids. The sample belongs to a study of control samples from healthy donors and cancer patients. Here immunoSEQ multiplex PCR was the method, and the copy in TCRdb shows in-frame clones only, minus some. This table has tens of thousands of clones, approximately 89% appearing once. The TCR was taken from a man between 60 and 75 years old with colorectal cancer. The chain links TRBV6-2 or TRBV6-3 to TRBJ2-7; either TRBD1 or TRBD2 may fit D (6 bases each). What was sequenced was PBMCs. CDR3 in DNA: TGTGCCAGCAGCCGGGGGCTCGACCTGCCCACCTTTAAGGACGAGCAGTACTTC. Its translation is CASSRGLDLPTFKDEQYF.